One and the same sample provided the 17 T cell receptor beta chains below, sequenced in a study of read filtering for tumor transcriptome and immune sequencing. Molecular barcoded adaptors covering alpha/delta and beta/gamma chains were used on about 390 ng RNA. Via MiXCR, TCRdb re-called the reads, giving one row per CDR3 protein. Found here are about 39,000 distinct CDR3 sequences, roughly an eighth of them singletons; the top ten hold 6% to 8%. The sample comprised a population of CD138-negative cells sorted from bone marrow. These receptors were obtained from a donor aged 40 or over with multiple myeloma.

The chain recombines TRBV5-4 with TRBJ2-3; TRBD2 agrees at 11 bases. Germline CDR1 reads SGHNT; CDR2 reads YYREEE (reference sequence). This CDR3 has 15 residues. The V gene end was trimmed by 3 bases and the J gene end by 4 bases; junction bases not matched to a gene: 4. CDR3 protein: CASSYTSGSADTQYF. CDR3 bases: TGTGCCAGCAGCTACACTAGCGGGAGCGCAGATACGCAGTATTTT.

This clonotype was recorded at least ten times. The V call is TRBV7-9, the J call TRBJ1-5; D gene ambiguous. The CDR3 sequence is 12 residues long. The germline V gene has CDR1 SEHNR and CDR2 FQNEAQ (reference sequence). Deletions cut 5 bases from V and 6 bases from J, with 8 bases between. CDR3 in DNA: TGTGCCAGCAGCCAAAAGGGTCAGCCCCAGCATTTT. Its protein is CASSQKGQPQHF.

The chain carries TRBV6-5 and TRBJ2-1; D possibly matches TRBD1 or TRBD2 (5 bases each). Deletions cut 1 base from V and 7 bases from J, with 11 bases between. The CDR3 runs to 14 residues. The V gene's germline CDR1 is MNHEY and CDR2 SVGAGI. CDR3 amino acids: CASSYLGERNEQFF. The CDR3 DNA reads as TGTGCCAGCAGTTACTTGGGGGAACGGAATGAGCAGTTCTTC.

The chain recombines TRBV2 with TRBJ2-2; D gene unclear. CDR3 size: 13 residues. Germline CDR1 reads SNHLY; CDR2 reads FYNNEI. With 7 bases removed from V and 2 bases from J, the gap between germline ends came to 8 bases. CDR3 in amino acids: CASTKKNTGELFF. CDR3 coding DNA: TGTGCCAGCACTAAAAAAAACACCGGGGAGCTGTTTTTT.

There are many counts of this clonotype. The CDR3, as DNA: TGTGCCAGCAGCTTCGCTAGCGGGAGGGGAGAGACCCAGTACTTC. It specifies CASSFASGRGETQYF. The chain carries TRBV7-8 and TRBJ2-5; 12 nucleotides align to TRBD2. The germline V gene encodes CDR1 SGHVS and CDR2 FQNEAQ. The CDR3 consists of 15 residues. J gave up 4 bases and V 3 bases, and 3 bases lay outside the gene matches. Drawing the rest from reference TRBV7-8 and TRBJ2-5, the complete variable domain is GAGVSQSPRYKVAKRGQDVALRCDPISGHVSLFWYQQALGQGPEFLTYFQNEAQLDKSGLPSDRFFAERPEGSVSTLKIQRTQQEDSAVYLCASSFASGRGETQYFGPGTRLLVL.

A note on this clonotype: An end of the junction does not agree with germline; a read error may underlie this. This chain connects TRBV5-1 to TRBJ2-2; the match to TRBD2 covers 9 bases. From germline, CDR1 is SGHRS and CDR2 YFSETQ. The CDR3 loop spans 16 amino acids. The CDR3 DNA sequence: TGCGCCAGCAGCTTACTAGCGGGCGCGAACACCGGGGGGCTGTTTTTT. Amino acid sequence: CASSLLAGANTGGLFF.

This clonotype was seen ten or more times. The CDR3 end shows no conserved phenylalanine or tryptophan, and so a read error is likely. This chain joins TRBV18 and TRBJ1-1; 7 nucleotides agree with TRBD1. The V and J ends lost 3 bases and 0 bases, in that order; junction bases with no gene match: 4. CDR1 and CDR2 (germline): KGHSH, LQKENI. This CDR3 region has 15 residues. As DNA, the CDR3 is TGTGCCAGCTCACCGCGACAGGGCGTGAACACTGAAGCTTTCCTT. As protein: CASSPRQGVNTEAFL.

The CDR3: CASSYVGDSTDTQYF. The CDR3 coding sequence is TGCGCCAGCAGCTACGTCGGAGACTCCACAGATACGCAGTATTTT. The chain recombines TRBV5-1 with TRBJ2-3, with D uncertain. The length of the CDR3 is 15 residues. Germline V gene lookup returns CDR1 SGHRS and CDR2 YFSETQ. Trimming pared 3 bases from V and 2 bases from J, leaving 13 bases between.

The chain couples TRBV7-9 to TRBJ2-5, with D hard to call. V was pared by 1 base and J by 5 bases, with 11 bases between. This CDR3 is 14 amino acids long. Germline-derived CDR1 and CDR2 are SEHNR and FQNEAQ (reference sequence). The CDR3 protein is CASSLEVWPETQYF. The CDR3 region has the DNA TGTGCCAGCAGCTTAGAAGTCTGGCCGGAGACCCAGTACTTC.

In the case of this clonotype: It may be a read error: a sequence one base away is much more abundant. The conserved phenylalanine or tryptophan is not found at the CDR3 terminus, so this likely reflects a read error. V usage is TRBV20-1 and J usage is TRBJ1-1; perhaps TRBD1 as D (5 bases). CDR1 DFQATT and CDR2 SNEGSKA come from the germline V gene (reference sequence). The CDR3 is 15 residues long. The V end was cut by 4 bases, the J end by 5 bases, with 20 bases between. CDR3 in amino acids: CSAMGGVTGLTEAFL. In nucleotides, the CDR3 is TGCAGTGCTATGGGAGGGGTCACGGGTTTGACTGAAGCTTTCCTT.

Concerning this clonotype itself: One end of the junction fails to match germline, which may point to a read error. The chain recombines TRBV10-3 with TRBJ2-1; D not certain. The CDR3 contains 12 residues. Germline CDR1 is ENHRY and CDR2 is SYGVKD. CDR3 sequence reads: CAVRNDHNEQFF. The CDR3 region has the DNA TGTGCCGTCAGAAATGATCACAATGAGCAGTTCTTC.

The table lists this clonotype with many counts. The rearrangement joins TRBV19 to TRBJ2-3; TRBD2 matches 10 bases. The CDR3 has 16 residues. The germline V gene has CDR1 LNHDA and CDR2 SQIVND (reference sequence). Trimming removed 6 bases from V and 0 bases from J; junction bases left unmatched: 6. CDR3 residues: CASSRLAGLSTDTQYF. CDR3 DNA sequence: TGTGCCAGTAGCCGACTAGCGGGTCTAAGCACAGATACGCAGTATTTT.

The sample holds many counts of this clonotype. J is TRBJ1-1 and V is TRBV12-3 or TRBV12-4; D remains ambiguous. This CDR3 comprises 13 residues. The ends were cut back, 3 bases at V and 1 base at J, with 6 bases in the middle. CDR3 nucleotides: TGTGCCAGCAGTTTTTCCGGGAACACTGAAGCTTTCTTT. Protein sequence: CASSFSGNTEAFF.

This clonotype was recorded many times. V usage is TRBV7-9 and J usage is TRBJ2-2; unclear D gene. Per germline, CDR1 SEHNR and CDR2 FQNEAQ (reference sequence). The CDR3 has 13 amino acids. The V end lost 5 bases, the J end lost 4 bases, and 8 bases lay between the germline ends. CDR3 amino acids: CASSPTVTGELFF. The CDR3 nucleotides are TGTGCCAGCAGCCCCACGGTCACCGGGGAGCTGTTTTTT.

Remarks on this clonotype: This clone may be a read error of a much larger clone one base away. Because it lacks the conserved phenylalanine or tryptophan at the end, this CDR3 is likely a read error. The chain carries TRBV12-3 or TRBV12-4 and TRBJ1-1; no definite D call. CDR3 length equals 14 residues. Trimming stripped 3 bases from V and 11 bases from J, with 19 bases between. The CDR3 DNA reads as TGTGCCAGCAGTTTGGGCGGGCAGATTGATATGGCTTTCTTA. Translation gives CASSLGGQIDMAFL.

This clonotype was seen at least ten times. The chain combines TRBV4-1 with TRBJ2-7, with TRBD2 matching 13 bases. The CDR3 is 16 residues long. Germline CDR1 is MGHRA and CDR2 is YSYEKL. V dropped 5 bases and J dropped 6; count of bases not matched to a gene: 10. The DNA for the CDR3 is TGCGCCAGCAGCTCCCGACTAGCGGGGGGTATGGGCGAGCAGTACTTC. It yields the protein CASSSRLAGGMGEQYF.

This clonotype came up many times. The chain links TRBV12-3 or TRBV12-4 to TRBJ2-1; D ambiguous. The CDR3 runs to 15 residues. V was shortened by 3 bases and J by 5 bases, with 14 bases between the two germline ends. CDR3 bases: TGTGCCAGCAGTTTTAGGGCCACGCGGAACAATGAGCAGTTCTTC. This codes for CASSFRATRNNEQFF.